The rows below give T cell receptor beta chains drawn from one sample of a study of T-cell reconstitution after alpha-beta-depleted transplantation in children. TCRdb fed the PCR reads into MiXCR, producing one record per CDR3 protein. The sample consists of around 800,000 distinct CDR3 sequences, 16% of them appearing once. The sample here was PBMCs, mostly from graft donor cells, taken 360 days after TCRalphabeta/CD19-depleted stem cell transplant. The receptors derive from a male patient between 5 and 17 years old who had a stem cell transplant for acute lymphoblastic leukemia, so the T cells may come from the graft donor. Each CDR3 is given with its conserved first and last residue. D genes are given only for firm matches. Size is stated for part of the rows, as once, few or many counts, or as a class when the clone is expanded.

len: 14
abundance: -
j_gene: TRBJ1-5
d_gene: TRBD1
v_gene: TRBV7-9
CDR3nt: TGTGCCAGCAGTCAGGGGGTGGTGAATCAGCCCCAGCATTTT
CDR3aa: CASSQGVVNQPQHF

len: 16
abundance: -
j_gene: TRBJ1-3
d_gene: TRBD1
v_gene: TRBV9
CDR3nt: TGTGCCAGCAGCTTAAAGGACAGGGGGCTTGGAAACACCATATATTTT
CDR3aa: CASSLKDRGLGNTIYF

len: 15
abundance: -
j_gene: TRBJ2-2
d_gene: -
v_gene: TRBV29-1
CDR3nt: TGCAGCGTTGTGGGACAAGGGGAGAACACCGGGGAGCTGTTTTTT
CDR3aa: CSVVGQGENTGELFF

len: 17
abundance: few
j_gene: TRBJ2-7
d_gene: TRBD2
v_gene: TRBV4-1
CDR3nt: TGCGCCAGCAGCCTCGGGACTAGCGGGAGGGCAGAGAACGAGCAGTACTTC
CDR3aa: CASSLGTSGRAENEQYF

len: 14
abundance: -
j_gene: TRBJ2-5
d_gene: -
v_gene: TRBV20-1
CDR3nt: TGCAGTGCTCCACCGGCCGAGATACAAGAGACCCAGTACTTC
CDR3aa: CSAPPAEIQETQYF

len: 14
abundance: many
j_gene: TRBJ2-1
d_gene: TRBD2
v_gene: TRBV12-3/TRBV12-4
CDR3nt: TGTGCCAGTCGACTAGCCCAATCCTACAATGAGCAGTTCTTC
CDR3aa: CASRLAQSYNEQFF

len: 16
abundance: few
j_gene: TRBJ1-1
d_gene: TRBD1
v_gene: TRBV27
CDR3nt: TGTGCCAGCAGTTCTCACAGGACAGGGGGTTACACTGAAGCTTTCTTT
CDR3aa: CASSSHRTGGYTEAFF

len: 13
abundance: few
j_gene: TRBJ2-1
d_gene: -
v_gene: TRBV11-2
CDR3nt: TGTGCCAGCAGCGTTCTTCTATCCAATGAGCAGTTCTTC
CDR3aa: CASSVLLSNEQFF

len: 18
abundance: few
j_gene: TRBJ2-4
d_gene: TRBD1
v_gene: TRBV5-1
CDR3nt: TGCGCCAGCAGCCAGCATGACAGGGGTGTAGTGGCGGGAAACATTCAGTACTTC
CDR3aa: CASSQHDRGVVAGNIQYF

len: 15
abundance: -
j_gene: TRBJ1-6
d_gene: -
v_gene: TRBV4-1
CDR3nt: TGCGCCAGCAGCCAAGGGGATCGCAATAATTCACCCCTCCACTTT
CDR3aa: CASSQGDRNNSPLHF

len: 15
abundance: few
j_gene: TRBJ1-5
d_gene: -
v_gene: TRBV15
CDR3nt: TGTGCCACCAGCTCCCAAGGCACAGTTAATCAGCCCCAGCATTTT
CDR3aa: CATSSQGTVNQPQHF

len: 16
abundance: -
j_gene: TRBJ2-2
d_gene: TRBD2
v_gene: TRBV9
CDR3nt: TGTGCCAGCAGCCGAACCACTAGCGCAAACACCGGGGAGCTGTTTTTT
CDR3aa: CASSRTTSANTGELFF

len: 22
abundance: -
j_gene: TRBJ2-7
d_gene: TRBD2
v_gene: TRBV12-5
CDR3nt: TGTGCTAGTGGTTTCCTACCCCTAGGACTAGCGGGAGAGTTCGAAAGGACCTACGAGCAGTACTTC
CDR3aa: CASGFLPLGLAGEFERTYEQYF

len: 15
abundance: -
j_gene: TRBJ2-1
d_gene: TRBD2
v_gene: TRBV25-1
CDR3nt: TGTGCCAGCAGTGGGGAGGGAGGGCCGAACAATGAGCAGTTCTTC
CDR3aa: CASSGEGGPNNEQFF

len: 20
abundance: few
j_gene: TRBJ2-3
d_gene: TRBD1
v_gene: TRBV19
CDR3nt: TGTGCCAGTAGTACCCAGGACAGGGGGCGATCTAGCGGTTTCACAGATACGCAGTATTTT
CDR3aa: CASSTQDRGRSSGFTDTQYF

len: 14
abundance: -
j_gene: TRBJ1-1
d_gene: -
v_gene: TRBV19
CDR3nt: TGTGCCAGTAGTATATATCTCACCACCCTAGGAGCTTTCTTT
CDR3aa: CASSIYLTTLGAFF

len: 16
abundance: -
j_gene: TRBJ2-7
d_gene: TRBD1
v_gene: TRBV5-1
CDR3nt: TGCGCCAGCAGAATTCCCGGGACAGGGGGCTCCTACGAGCAGTACTTC
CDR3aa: CASRIPGTGGSYEQYF

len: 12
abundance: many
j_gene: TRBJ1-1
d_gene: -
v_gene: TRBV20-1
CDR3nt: TGCAGTGCTAGACGGGGGAACACTGAAGCTTTCTTT
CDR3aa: CSARRGNTEAFF

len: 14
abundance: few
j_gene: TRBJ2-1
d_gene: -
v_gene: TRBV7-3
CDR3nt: TGTGCCAGCAGCTCCGGCCTTAGGAGGGATGAGCAGTTCTTC
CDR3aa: CASSSGLRRDEQFF

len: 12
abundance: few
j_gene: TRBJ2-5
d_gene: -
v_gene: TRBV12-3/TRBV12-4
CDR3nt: TGTGCCAGCAGAAAATACAGGGAGGCCCAGTACTTC
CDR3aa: CASRKYREAQYF

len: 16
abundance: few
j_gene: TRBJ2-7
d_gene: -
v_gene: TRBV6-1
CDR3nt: TGTGCCAGCACGCTCAGAGCCGGGCTTTACGTCTACGAGCAGTACTTC
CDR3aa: CASTLRAGLYVYEQYF

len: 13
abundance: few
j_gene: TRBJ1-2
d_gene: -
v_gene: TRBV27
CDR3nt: TGTGCCAGCAGTTGCCCGGGGTGCGAGGGCTACACCTTC
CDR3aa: CASSCPGCEGYTF

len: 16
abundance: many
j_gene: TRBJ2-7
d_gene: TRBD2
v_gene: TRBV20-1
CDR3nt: TGCAGTGCTAGATCTGTGACTAGCGGGAGGACCCGAGAACAGTACTTC
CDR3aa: CSARSVTSGRTREQYF